A single sample gave rise to the 27 T cell receptor beta chains below, sequenced in a study of blood T cell repertoires in COVID-19. The table came from immunoSEQ multiplex PCR; TCRdb's copy has only in-frame clones and leaves some out. The sample has some 150,000 clones; 87% are singletons. Sequenced sample: peripheral blood. These receptors came from a woman aged 55-70 years who had recovered from COVID-19.

V usage is TRBV11-1 and J usage is TRBJ2-3, with TRBD2 as a possible D gene (5 bases). Per the germline V gene, CDR1 is SGHAT and CDR2 is FQDESV (reference sequence). This CDR3 has 15 residues. The V gene lost 6 bases and the J gene lost 1 base, with 14 bases spanning the gap. The CDR3 region is CASSSGGRGTDTQYF. The CDR3 region has the DNA TGTGCCAGCAGTAGTGGCGGGCGCGGCACAGATACGCAGTATTTT. The entire variable domain, with the rest obtained from reference TRBV11-1 and TRBJ2-3, is as follows: EAEVAQSPRYKITEKSQAVAFWCDPISGHATLYWYRQILGQGPELLVQFQDESVVDDSQLPKDRFSAERLKGVDSTLKIQPAELGDSAMYLCASSSGGRGTDTQYFGPGTRLTVL.

V usage is TRBV6-6 and J usage is TRBJ1-5; 9 bases match TRBD1. Germline loops: CDR1 MNHNY, CDR2 SVGAGI (reference sequence). Trimming at V came to 3 bases and at J to 4 bases, leaving 4 bases not matched to a gene. The CDR3 spans 15 residues. CDR3 DNA: TGTGCCAGCAGTTATGGAGGACAGGGGAATCAGCCCCAGCATTTT. It specifies CASSYGGQGNQPQHF.

The count of this clone is one. This chain uses TRBV10-1 with TRBJ2-5; 7 positions agree with TRBD1. The V gene's germline CDR1 is WNHNN and CDR2 SYGVQD (reference sequence). The ends lost 6 bases at V and 7 bases at J; junction bases unmatched: 11. The CDR3 length is 14 residues. The CDR3 region is CASSLPGQHVTQYF. For the CDR3, the DNA is TGCGCCAGCAGCCTCCCGGGACAGCATGTGACCCAGTACTTC.

V gene TRBV3-1 (or the pseudogene TRBV3-2) combines with J gene TRBJ1-6; D possibly corresponds to TRBD1 (5 bases). V was shortened by 4 bases and J by 5 bases, with 18 bases between the two germline ends. The CDR3 has 17 residues. Germline CDR1 LGHDT, CDR2 YNNKEL (reference sequence). The CDR3 here is CASSPRAAGRNNSPLHF. The CDR3 coding sequence is TGTGCCAGCAGCCCACGGGCGGCAGGGCGGAATAATTCACCCCTCCACTTT.

The chain couples TRBV11-2 to TRBJ1-6, with 7 nucleotides matching TRBD1. This CDR3 region has 15 residues. The V and J ends lost 3 bases and 6 bases, in that order; junction bases with no gene match: 5. Germline loops: CDR1 SGHAT, CDR2 FQNNGV. CDR3: CASSFRTGPNSPLHF. The DNA for the CDR3 is TGTGCCAGCAGCTTCCGGACAGGACCTAATTCACCCCTCCACTTT.

The chain employs TRBV19 and TRBJ2-7, with D tentatively TRBD2 (6 bases). The V gene's germline CDR1 is LNHDA and CDR2 SQIVND (reference sequence). Trimming took off 1 base at V and 6 bases at J, with 7 bases between the two ends. The CDR3 length is 12 residues. CDR3 loop: CASSIVSGEQYF. CDR3 DNA sequence: TGTGCCAGTAGTATAGTTAGCGGCGAGCAGTACTTC.

As DNA, the CDR3 is TGCGCCAGCAGCTCCTACAGGGTTGGTCAGCCCCAGCATTTT. It specifies CASSSYRVGQPQHF. This chain uses TRBV5-1 with TRBJ1-5; D possibly corresponds to TRBD1 (6 bases). V dropped 3 bases and J dropped 6 bases, with 13 bases sitting between them. The length of the CDR3 is 14 residues. Looked up from germline, CDR1 is SGHRS and CDR2 is YFSETQ.

The chain carries TRBV9 and TRBJ2-7; the match to TRBD2 covers 9 bases. Trimming cost V 0 bases and J 5 bases; bases outside gene matches: 3. Germline V gives CDR1 SGDLS, CDR2 YYNGEE. The CDR3 loop spans 14 amino acids. DNA of the CDR3: TGTGCCAGCAGCGTAGGAGTAGCGGGGGACGAGCAGTACTTC. Its translation is CASSVGVAGDEQYF.

This sequence joins TRBV28 and TRBJ1-6; D is perhaps TRBD1 (5 bases). Trimming removed 8 bases from V and 0 bases from J, with 11 bases in between. Germline values: CDR1 MDHEN, CDR2 SYDVKM. The CDR3 extends over 15 amino acids. This chain's CDR3 is CASGGGRSYNSPLHF. CDR3 bases: TGTGCCAGCGGGGGAGGGCGCTCCTATAATTCACCCCTCCACTTT.

The chain links TRBV25-1 to TRBJ1-4; 7 bases are shared with TRBD1. V dropped 8 bases and J dropped 4; count of bases not matched to a gene: 16. Germline-derived CDR1 and CDR2 are MGHDK and SYGVNS. The CDR3 covers 17 residues. For the CDR3, the DNA is TGTGCCAGCGCTTCAGGGGGACCCCTAGCTGGTAATGAAAAACTGTTTTTT. Residues: CASASGGPLAGNEKLFF.

V gene TRBV9 combines with J gene TRBJ2-2, with D possibly matching TRBD1 (6 bases). Germline CDR1 SGDLS, CDR2 YYNGEE. The CDR3 consists of 16 residues. With 3 bases removed from V and 4 bases from J, the gap between germline ends came to 16 bases. Here the CDR3 reads CASSDRVSVRTGELFF. CDR3 DNA sequence: TGTGCCAGCAGCGACAGGGTCTCAGTACGCACCGGGGAGCTGTTTTTT. Full variable domain (rest looked up from reference TRBV9 and TRBJ2-2): DSGVTQTPKHLITATGQRVTLRCSPRSGDLSVYWYQQSLDQGLQFLIQYYNGEERAKGNILERFSAQQFPDLHSELNLSSLELGDSALYFCASSDRVSVRTGELFFGEGSRLTVL.

The rearrangement joins TRBV25-1 to TRBJ1-6, with D possibly TRBD1 on 5 matching bases. The germline V gene encodes CDR1 MGHDK and CDR2 SYGVNS. CDR3 length: 13 amino acids. Trimming shortened V by 6 bases and J by 4 bases, and 7 bases separated the two germline ends. CDR3: CASSDSYNSPLHF. The DNA of the CDR3 is TGTGCCAGCAGCGACAGTTATAATTCACCCCTCCACTTT.

The chain recombines TRBV20-1 with TRBJ2-7; maybe TRBD1 (5 bases). Trimming took 7 bases from V and 0 from J, leaving 7 bases between them. Looked up from germline, CDR1 is DFQATT and CDR2 is SNEGSKA (reference sequence). This CDR3 contains 11 residues. The CDR3 nucleotides are TGCAGTGTGCAGGGCTCCTACGAGCAGTACTTC. Its translation: CSVQGSYEQYF.

This clone has only a few counts. Other DNA sequences of this sample code for an identical CDR3. This chain connects TRBV18 to TRBJ1-4, with 11 bases identical to TRBD1. Germline V gives CDR1 KGHSH, CDR2 LQKENI. The CDR3 is 15 amino acids. V dropped 3 bases and J dropped 7; count of bases not matched to a gene: 4. The CDR3 protein is CASSPPGQGGEKLFF. CDR3 nucleotide sequence: TGTGCCAGCTCACCTCCGGGACAGGGGGGTGAAAAACTGTTTTTT.

V usage is TRBV6-5 and J usage is TRBJ1-2; D is undetermined. The CDR3 totals 12 residues. Trimming took off 7 bases at V and 0 bases at J, with 6 bases between the two ends. The germline CDR1 and CDR2 sequences are MNHEY and SVGAGI. The CDR3 sequence is CASKQANYGYTF. As DNA, the CDR3 is TGTGCCAGCAAGCAAGCTAACTATGGCTACACCTTC.

The gene calls are TRBV7-9 and TRBJ1-2, with 7 bases identical to TRBD1. Germline V gene data show CDR1 as SEHNR and CDR2 as FQNEAQ (reference sequence). The CDR3 length is 15 residues. V shed 5 bases, J shed 5 bases, and the junction held 11 bases outside the gene matches. The CDR3 sequence is CASSLGQDKGYGYTF. The CDR3 coding sequence is TGTGCCAGCAGCCTCGGACAGGACAAGGGGTATGGCTACACCTTC.

The genes are TRBV4-3 and TRBJ1-2; tentatively, D is TRBD1 (5 bases). The CDR3 is 14 residues long. CDR1 is LGHNA and CDR2 is YSLEER in the germline V gene. Trimming shortened V by 1 base and J by 8 bases, and 14 bases separated the two germline ends. The CDR3 reads CASSQVGGGGGYTF. The CDR3, as DNA: TGCGCCAGCAGCCAAGTTGGGGGGGGTGGCGGCTACACCTTC.

The rearrangement links TRBV5-1 to TRBJ2-5; 10 nucleotides match TRBD1. From germline, CDR1 is SGHRS and CDR2 YFSETQ. The CDR3 is made up of 15 amino acids. The junction had 4 bases not matched to a gene; V was cut back by 3 bases and J by 2 bases. The CDR3 DNA sequence: TGCGCCAGCAGCTCAGGACAGGGGGGGCAAGAGACCCAGTACTTC. This sequence encodes CASSSGQGGQETQYF.

The J gene is TRBJ2-5, the V gene TRBV5-4; 7 nucleotides line up with TRBD2. This CDR3 is 14 amino acids long. Unmatched junction bases numbered 1, after V lost 0 bases and J lost 2 bases. Germline V lookup: CDR1 SGHNT, CDR2 YYREEE (reference sequence). CDR3 in DNA: TGTGCCAGCAGCTTGGAGCGGGGACAAGAGACCCAGTACTTC. Its protein is CASSLERGQETQYF.

J is TRBJ2-5 and V is TRBV3-1 (or the pseudogene TRBV3-2); no definite D call. CDR1 and CDR2 from the germline V gene are LGHDT and YNNKEL (reference sequence). This CDR3 contains 15 residues. With 2 bases removed from V and 5 bases from J, the gap between germline ends came to 15 bases. CDR3 amino acids: CASSQSVLAAETQYF. In DNA form, the CDR3 reads TGTGCCAGCAGCCAATCGGTCTTAGCAGCGGAGACCCAGTACTTC.

This clone has just one count. The chain couples TRBV6-2 or TRBV6-3 to TRBJ2-3; 9 nucleotides line up with TRBD1. The CDR3 has 16 residues. V shed 6 bases and J 0 bases; nucleotides not matched to a gene: 7. The germline V gene encodes CDR1 MNHEY and CDR2 SVGEGT. The CDR3 sequence: CASSRPGTGSTDTQYF. The CDR3 nucleotides read TGTGCCAGCAGCCGCCCCGGGACAGGGAGCACAGATACGCAGTATTTT.

The V gene is TRBV11-2, the J gene TRBJ2-6, with a possible D match to TRBD1 (6 bases). With 3 bases removed from V and 0 bases from J, the gap between germline ends came to 12 bases. The CDR3 covers 17 residues. CDR1 is SGHAT and CDR2 is FQNNGV in the germline V gene. This chain's CDR3 is CASSFQGTLSGANVLTF. In DNA form, the CDR3 reads TGTGCCAGCAGCTTTCAGGGGACCCTCTCTGGGGCCAACGTCCTGACTTTC.

The gene calls are TRBV28 and TRBJ2-7, with 9 bases matching TRBD2. Germline V gene sequence: CDR1 MDHEN, CDR2 SYDVKM. V lost 5 bases to trimming and J lost 6 bases; unmatched junction nucleotides: 8. The CDR3 sequence is 14 residues long. CDR3 amino acids: CASSRGLAGIEQYF. The CDR3 DNA reads as TGTGCCAGCAGTAGGGGGCTAGCGGGGATCGAGCAGTACTTC.

This sequence joins TRBV4-1 and TRBJ1-1; D gene ambiguous. Deletions cut 1 base from V and 8 bases from J, with 23 bases between. Per the germline V gene, CDR1 is MGHRA and CDR2 is YSYEKL. The CDR3 totals 17 residues. CDR3 sequence: CASSQVDMGLLRLEAFF. The CDR3 DNA sequence: TGCGCCAGCAGCCAAGTCGACATGGGCTTATTAAGACTAGAAGCTTTCTTT.

The V call is TRBV5-1, the J call TRBJ2-5; D gene unclear. Trimming removed 3 bases from V and 2 bases from J, with 8 bases in between. The CDR3 has 13 amino acids. From germline, CDR1 is SGHRS and CDR2 YFSETQ. CDR3 loop: CASSSIRQETQYF. In nucleotides, the CDR3 is TGCGCCAGCAGCTCGATCCGGCAAGAGACCCAGTACTTC.

The gene calls are TRBV5-5 and TRBJ1-3; 7 nucleotides align to TRBD1. Germline CDR1 SGHKS, CDR2 YYEKEE (reference sequence). The V segment lost 4 bases and the J segment 7 bases; nucleotides outside the gene matches: 11. This CDR3 is 15 amino acids long. The CDR3 loop is CASSGDRVFGNTIYF. For the CDR3, the DNA is TGTGCCAGCAGCGGTGACAGGGTTTTCGGCAACACCATATATTTT.

The count of this clone is one. The chain employs TRBV3-1 (or the pseudogene TRBV3-2) and TRBJ1-1; D unclear. V gave up 0 bases and J gave up 5 bases, with 10 bases separating them. The CDR3 is 14 amino acids. Germline V lookup: CDR1 LGHDT, CDR2 YNNKEL (reference sequence). Here the CDR3 DNA reads TGTGCCAGCAGCCAAGAAGGTACGGGGACTGAAGCTTTCTTT. Amino acids: CASSQEGTGTEAFF.